A selection of T cell receptor beta chains follows, all from one sample in a study of B cell selection in AIRE deficiency. Some clones are missing from TCRdb's copy, which holds only in-frame ones; the method was immunoSEQ multiplex PCR. The data hold some 24,000 clones, with roughly 97% observed a single time. The specimen sequenced was CD4+CD127+ conventional T cells sorted from PBMCs. Source of these receptors: a human donor in good health. CDR3s include the opening cysteine and the closing phenylalanine or tryptophan. The order of the fields is J gene, V gene, CDR3 protein.

>TRBJ2-1|TRBV11-2
CASSLTSGTYNEQFF
>TRBJ2-1|TRBV5-4
CASSLAPGDPGNEQFF
>TRBJ1-1|TRBV28
CASSFLLGGRQEAFF
>TRBJ2-1|TRBV4-1
CASSQESSGRAYGNEQFF
>TRBJ1-6|TRBV10-3
CAIKQGVDSPLHF
>TRBJ2-7|TRBV2
CASRSVEGVREQYF
>TRBJ1-1|TRBV9
CASSVEEGDTEAFF
>TRBJ1-1|TRBV5-4
CASSWGFMNTEAFF
>TRBJ1-6|TRBV7-2
CASSLGGRYNSPLHF
>TRBJ1-5|TRBV21-1
CAAAFRRNQPQHF
>TRBJ1-5|TRBV6-5
CASSYAGGNQPQHF
>TRBJ2-7|TRBV2
CASSLDITSYEQYF
>TRBJ1-2|TRBV7-2
CASSLEVYGYTF
>TRBJ2-7|TRBV6-9
CASSYSERTYEQYF
>TRBJ2-7|TRBV5-5
CASGKQGGHYEQYF
>TRBJ2-7|TRBV4-2
CASSLGAGTLYEQYF
>TRBJ2-3|TRBV7-9
CASSGAGAGGPDTQYF
>TRBJ2-5|TRBV7-2
CASSKGASRRETQYF
>TRBJ2-2|TRBV25-1
CASSEEGGTGVFTGELFF
>TRBJ2-7|TRBV29-1
CSATGTGGKSGEQYF
>TRBJ2-5|TRBV5-1
CASSPGTVGETQYF
>TRBJ2-7|TRBV5-1
CASSLGSTSGTYEQYF
>TRBJ2-7|TRBV5-4
CASSLVASGRPSSYEQYF
>TRBJ2-5|TRBV28
CASRRPGGAQETQYF